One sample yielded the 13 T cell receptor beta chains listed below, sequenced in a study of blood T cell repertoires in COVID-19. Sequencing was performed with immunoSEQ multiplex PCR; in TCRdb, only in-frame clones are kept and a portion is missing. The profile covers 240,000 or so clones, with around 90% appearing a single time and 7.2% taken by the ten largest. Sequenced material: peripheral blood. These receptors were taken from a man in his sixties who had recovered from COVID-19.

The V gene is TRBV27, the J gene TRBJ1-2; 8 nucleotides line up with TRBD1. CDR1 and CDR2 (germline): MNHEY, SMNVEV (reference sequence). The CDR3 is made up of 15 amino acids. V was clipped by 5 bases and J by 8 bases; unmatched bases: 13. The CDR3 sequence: CASSPDRVYAPGYTF. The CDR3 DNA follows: TGTGCCAGCAGTCCGGACAGGGTCTATGCGCCGGGCTACACCTTC.

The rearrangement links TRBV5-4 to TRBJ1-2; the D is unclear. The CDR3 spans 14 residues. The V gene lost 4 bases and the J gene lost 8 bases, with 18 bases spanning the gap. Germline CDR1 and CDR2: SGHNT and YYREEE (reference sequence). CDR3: CASSNPRTTGGYTF. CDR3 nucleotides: TGTGCCAGCAGCAACCCACGAACCACGGGGGGCTACACCTTC.

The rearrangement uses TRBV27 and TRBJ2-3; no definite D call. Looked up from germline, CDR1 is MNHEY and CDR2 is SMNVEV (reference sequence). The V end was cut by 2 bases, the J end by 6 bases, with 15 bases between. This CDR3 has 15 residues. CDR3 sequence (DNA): TGTGCCAGCAGTTTACCCTCAGGCCCCCCCGATACGCAGTATTTT. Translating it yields CASSLPSGPPDTQYF.

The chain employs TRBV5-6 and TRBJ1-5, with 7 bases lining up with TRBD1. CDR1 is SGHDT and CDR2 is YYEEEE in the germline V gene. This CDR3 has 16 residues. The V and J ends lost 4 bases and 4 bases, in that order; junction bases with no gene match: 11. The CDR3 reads CASSNHPGQRNQPQHF. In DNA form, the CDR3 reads TGTGCCAGCAGCAATCACCCGGGACAGCGAAATCAGCCCCAGCATTTT.

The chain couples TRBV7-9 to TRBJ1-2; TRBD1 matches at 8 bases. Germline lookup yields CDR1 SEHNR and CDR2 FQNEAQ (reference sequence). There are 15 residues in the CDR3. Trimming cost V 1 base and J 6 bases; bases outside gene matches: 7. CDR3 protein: CASSLVAGGTHGYTF. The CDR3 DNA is TGTGCCAGCAGCTTAGTGGCAGGGGGCACCCATGGCTACACCTTC.

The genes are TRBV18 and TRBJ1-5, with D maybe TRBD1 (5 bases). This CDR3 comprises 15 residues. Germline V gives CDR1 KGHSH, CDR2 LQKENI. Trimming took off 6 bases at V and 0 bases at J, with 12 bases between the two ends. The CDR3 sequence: CASSLQGHSNQPQHF. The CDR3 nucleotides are TGTGCCAGCTCTCTTCAAGGACATAGCAATCAGCCCCAGCATTTT.

The CDR3 DNA reads TGCGCCAGCGGCATTCCGGGACAGGGGATCTATGGCTACACCTTC. Amino acids: CASGIPGQGIYGYTF. This rearrangement joins TRBV5-1 to TRBJ1-2, with TRBD1 identical over 10 bases. The CDR3 consists of 15 residues. CDR1 and CDR2 from the germline V gene are SGHRS and YFSETQ. V lost 7 bases to trimming and J lost 4 bases; unmatched junction nucleotides: 10.

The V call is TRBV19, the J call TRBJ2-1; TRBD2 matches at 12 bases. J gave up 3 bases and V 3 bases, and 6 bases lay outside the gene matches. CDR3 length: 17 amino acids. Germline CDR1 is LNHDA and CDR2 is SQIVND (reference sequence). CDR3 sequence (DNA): TGTGCCAGTAGTATCCAACTAGCGGGGGGCTACTACAATGAGCAGTTCTTC. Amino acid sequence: CASSIQLAGGYYNEQFF.

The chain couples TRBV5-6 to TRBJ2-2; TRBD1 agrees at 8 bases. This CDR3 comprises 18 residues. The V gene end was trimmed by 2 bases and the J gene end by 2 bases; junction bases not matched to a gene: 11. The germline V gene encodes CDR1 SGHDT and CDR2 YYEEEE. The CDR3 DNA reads TGTGCCAGCAGCTTCCCAGCAGGGGGCCTCCTCAACACCGGGGAGCTGTTTTTT. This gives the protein CASSFPAGGLLNTGELFF.

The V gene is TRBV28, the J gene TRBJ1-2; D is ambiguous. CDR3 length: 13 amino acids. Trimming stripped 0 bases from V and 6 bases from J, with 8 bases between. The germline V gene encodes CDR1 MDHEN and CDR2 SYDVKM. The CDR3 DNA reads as TGTGCCAGCAGTTTATGGGGCAATAATGGCTACACCTTC. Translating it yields CASSLWGNNGYTF.

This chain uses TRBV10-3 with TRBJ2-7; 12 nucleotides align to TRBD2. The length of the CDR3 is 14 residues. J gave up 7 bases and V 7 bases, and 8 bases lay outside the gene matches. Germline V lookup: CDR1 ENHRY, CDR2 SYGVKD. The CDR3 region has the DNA TGTGCCATCATGGCTAGCGGGGGGGCGGGTGAGCAGTACTTC. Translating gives CAIMASGGAGEQYF.

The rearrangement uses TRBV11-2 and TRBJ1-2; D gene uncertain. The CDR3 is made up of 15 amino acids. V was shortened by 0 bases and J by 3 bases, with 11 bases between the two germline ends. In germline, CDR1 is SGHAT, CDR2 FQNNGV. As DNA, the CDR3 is TGTGCCAGCAGCTTAGAGCATGGAGGGTACTATGGCTACACCTTC. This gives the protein CASSLEHGGYYGYTF.

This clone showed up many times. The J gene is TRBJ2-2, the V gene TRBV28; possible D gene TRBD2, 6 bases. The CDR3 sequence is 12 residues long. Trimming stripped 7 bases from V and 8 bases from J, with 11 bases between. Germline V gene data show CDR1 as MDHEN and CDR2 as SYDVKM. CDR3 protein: CASTELAGELFF. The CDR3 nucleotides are TGTGCCAGCACCGAACTAGCTGGGGAGCTGTTTTTT.